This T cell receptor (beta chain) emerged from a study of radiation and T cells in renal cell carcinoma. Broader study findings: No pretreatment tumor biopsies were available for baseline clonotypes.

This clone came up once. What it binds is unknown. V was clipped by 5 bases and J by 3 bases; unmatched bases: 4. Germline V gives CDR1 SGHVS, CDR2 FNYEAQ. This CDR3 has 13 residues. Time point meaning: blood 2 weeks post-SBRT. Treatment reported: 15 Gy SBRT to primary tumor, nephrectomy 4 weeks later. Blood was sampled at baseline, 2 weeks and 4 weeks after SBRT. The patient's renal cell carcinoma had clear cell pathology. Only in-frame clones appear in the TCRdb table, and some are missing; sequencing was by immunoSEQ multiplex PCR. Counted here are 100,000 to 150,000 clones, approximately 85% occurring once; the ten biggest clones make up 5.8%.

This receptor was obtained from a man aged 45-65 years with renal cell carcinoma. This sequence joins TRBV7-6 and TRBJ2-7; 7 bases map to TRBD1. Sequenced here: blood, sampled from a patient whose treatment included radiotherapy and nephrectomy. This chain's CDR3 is CASSKGQLYEQYF. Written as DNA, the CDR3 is TGTGCCAGCAGCAAGGGACAGCTCTACGAGCAGTACTTC. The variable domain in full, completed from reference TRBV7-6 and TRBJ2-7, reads GAGVSQSPRYKVTKRGQDVALRCDPISGHVSLYWYRQALGQGPEFLTYFNYEAQQDKSGLPNDRFSAERPEGSISTLTIQRTEQRDSAMYRCASSKGQLYEQYFGPGTRLTVT.